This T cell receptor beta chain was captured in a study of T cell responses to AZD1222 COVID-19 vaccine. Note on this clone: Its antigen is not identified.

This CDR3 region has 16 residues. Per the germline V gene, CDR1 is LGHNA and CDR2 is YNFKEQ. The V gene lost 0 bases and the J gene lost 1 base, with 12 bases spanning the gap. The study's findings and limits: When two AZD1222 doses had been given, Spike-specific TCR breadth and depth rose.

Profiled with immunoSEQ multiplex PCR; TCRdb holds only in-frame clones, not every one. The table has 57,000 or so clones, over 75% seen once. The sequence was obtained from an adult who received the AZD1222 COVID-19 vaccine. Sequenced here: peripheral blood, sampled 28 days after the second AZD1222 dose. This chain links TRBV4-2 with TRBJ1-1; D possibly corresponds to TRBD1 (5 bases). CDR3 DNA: TGTGCCAGCAGCCAAGATCCCGGTGGGGGGAACACTGAAGCTTTCTTT. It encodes CASSQDPGGGNTEAFF.